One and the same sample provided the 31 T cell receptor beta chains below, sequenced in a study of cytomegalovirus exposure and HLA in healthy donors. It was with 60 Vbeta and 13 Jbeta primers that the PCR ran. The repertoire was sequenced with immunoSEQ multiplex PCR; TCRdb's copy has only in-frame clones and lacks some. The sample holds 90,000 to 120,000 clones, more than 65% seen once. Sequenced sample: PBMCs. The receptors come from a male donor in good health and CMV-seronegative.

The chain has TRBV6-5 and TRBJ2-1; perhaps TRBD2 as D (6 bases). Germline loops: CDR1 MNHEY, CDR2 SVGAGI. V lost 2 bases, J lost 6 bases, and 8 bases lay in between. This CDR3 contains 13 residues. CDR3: CASSYGRGNEQFF. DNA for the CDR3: TGTGCCAGCAGTTACGGGCGGGGCAATGAGCAGTTCTTC.

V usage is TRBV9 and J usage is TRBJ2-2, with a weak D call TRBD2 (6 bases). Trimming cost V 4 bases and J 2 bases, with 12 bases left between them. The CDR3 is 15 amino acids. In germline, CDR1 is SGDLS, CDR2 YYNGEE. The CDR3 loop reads CASSLGRGNTGELFF. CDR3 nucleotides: TGTGCCAGCAGCCTCGGGAGAGGTAACACCGGGGAGCTGTTTTTT.

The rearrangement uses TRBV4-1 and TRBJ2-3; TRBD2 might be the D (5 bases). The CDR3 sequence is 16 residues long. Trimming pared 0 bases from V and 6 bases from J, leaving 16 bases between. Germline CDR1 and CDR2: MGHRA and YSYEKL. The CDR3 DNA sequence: TGCGCCAGCAGCCAAGAAAAGGGCCGGGGTTTCGATACGCAGTATTTT. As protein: CASSQEKGRGFDTQYF.

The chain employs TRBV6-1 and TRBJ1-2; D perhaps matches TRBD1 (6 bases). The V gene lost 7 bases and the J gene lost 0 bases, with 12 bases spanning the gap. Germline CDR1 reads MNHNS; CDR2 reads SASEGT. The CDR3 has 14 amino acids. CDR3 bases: TGTGCCAGCACCCCCGGGACATCTAACTATGGCTACACCTTC. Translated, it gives CASTPGTSNYGYTF.

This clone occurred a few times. Here the CDR3 reads CASSEQGRTEAFF. The CDR3 region has the DNA TGCGCCAGCAGTGAGCAAGGGAGGACTGAAGCTTTCTTT. The V and J genes are TRBV10-2 and TRBJ1-1; no definite D call. V was pared by 2 bases and J by 5 bases, with 9 bases between. Germline assignment: CDR1 WSHSY and CDR2 SAAADI. The CDR3 extends over 13 amino acids.

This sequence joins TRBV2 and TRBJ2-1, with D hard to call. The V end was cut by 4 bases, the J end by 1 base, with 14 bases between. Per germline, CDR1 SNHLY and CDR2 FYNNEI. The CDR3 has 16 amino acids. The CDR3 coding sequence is TGTGCCAGCAGTGTTTCGGAATCCAGGTCCTACAATGAGCAGTTCTTC. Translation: CASSVSESRSYNEQFF.

CDR3: CASSLEGGTEAFF. In DNA, the CDR3 is TGCGCCAGCAGCTTGGAAGGGGGCACTGAAGCTTTCTTT. The chain links TRBV5-1 to TRBJ1-1; possibly TRBD1 for D (6 bases). The length of the CDR3 is 13 residues. The germline gives CDR1 SGHRS, CDR2 YFSETQ. Trimming pared 0 bases from V and 4 bases from J, leaving 7 bases between.

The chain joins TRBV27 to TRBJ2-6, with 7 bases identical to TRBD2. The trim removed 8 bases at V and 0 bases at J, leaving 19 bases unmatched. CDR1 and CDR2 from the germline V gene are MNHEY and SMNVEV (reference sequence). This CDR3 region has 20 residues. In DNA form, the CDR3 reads TGTGCCAGCCGAATGGGGGGGTGGGGGGAACTTTACTCTGGGGCCAACGTCCTGACTTTC. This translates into CASRMGGWGELYSGANVLTF.

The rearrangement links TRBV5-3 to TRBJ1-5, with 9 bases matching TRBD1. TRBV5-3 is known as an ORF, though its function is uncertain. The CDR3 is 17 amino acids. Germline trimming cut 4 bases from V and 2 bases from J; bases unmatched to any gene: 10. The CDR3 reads CARSPPGQGYCNQPQHF. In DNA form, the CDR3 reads TGTGCCAGAAGCCCCCCGGGACAGGGATATTGCAATCAGCCCCAGCATTTT.

CDR3 nucleotide sequence: TGCGCCAGCAGCAAGACAGCGGGAGCTTCCTACAATGAGCAGTTCTTC. Encoded protein: CASSKTAGASYNEQFF. V is TRBV4-1 and J is TRBJ2-1; 8 positions agree with TRBD2. V was pared by 5 bases and J by 1 base, with 7 bases of the junction left unmatched. Germline V gene data show CDR1 as MGHRA and CDR2 as YSYEKL. The CDR3 contains 16 residues.

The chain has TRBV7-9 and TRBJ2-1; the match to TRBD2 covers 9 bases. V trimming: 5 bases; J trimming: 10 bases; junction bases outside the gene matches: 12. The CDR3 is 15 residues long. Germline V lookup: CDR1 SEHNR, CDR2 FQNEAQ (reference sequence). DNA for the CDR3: TGTGCCAGCAGCCCCAGCGGGAGGAAGAGAGGAGAGCAGTTCTTC. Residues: CASSPSGRKRGEQFF.

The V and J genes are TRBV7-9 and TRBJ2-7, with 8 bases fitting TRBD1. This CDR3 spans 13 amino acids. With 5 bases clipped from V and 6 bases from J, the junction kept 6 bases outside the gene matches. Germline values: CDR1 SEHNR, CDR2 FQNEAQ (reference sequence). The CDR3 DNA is TGTGCCAGCAGCCCTCGGACAGGGTCCGAGCAGTACTTC. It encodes CASSPRTGSEQYF.

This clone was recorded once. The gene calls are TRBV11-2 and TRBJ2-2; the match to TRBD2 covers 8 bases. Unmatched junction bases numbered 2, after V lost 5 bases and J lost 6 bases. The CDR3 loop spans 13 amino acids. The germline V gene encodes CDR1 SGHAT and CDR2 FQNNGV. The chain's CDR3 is CASSKRESGELFF. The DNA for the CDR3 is TGTGCCAGCAGCAAGCGGGAGTCCGGGGAGCTGTTTTTT.

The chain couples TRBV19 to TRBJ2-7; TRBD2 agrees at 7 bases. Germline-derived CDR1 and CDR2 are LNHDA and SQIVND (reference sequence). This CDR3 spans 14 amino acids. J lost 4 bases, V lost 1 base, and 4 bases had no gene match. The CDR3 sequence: CASSIGGSRYEQYF. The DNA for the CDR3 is TGTGCCAGTAGTATAGGCGGGAGTAGGTACGAGCAGTACTTC.

The CDR3 is CASSQTGSKNEAFF. The CDR3 region has the DNA TGCGCCAGCAGCCAAACAGGGTCAAAGAATGAAGCTTTCTTT. The V and J genes are TRBV5-1 and TRBJ1-1, with D perhaps matching TRBD1 (6 bases). V dropped 4 bases and J dropped 7 bases, with 17 bases sitting between them. Per the germline V gene, CDR1 is SGHRS and CDR2 is YFSETQ. This CDR3 region has 14 residues.

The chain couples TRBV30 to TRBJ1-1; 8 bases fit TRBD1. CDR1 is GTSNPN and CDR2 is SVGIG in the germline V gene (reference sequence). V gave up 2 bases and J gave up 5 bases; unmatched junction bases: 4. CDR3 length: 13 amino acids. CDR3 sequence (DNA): TGTGCCTGGAGTCGGCAGGGGGCGACTGAAGCTTTCTTT. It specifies CAWSRQGATEAFF.

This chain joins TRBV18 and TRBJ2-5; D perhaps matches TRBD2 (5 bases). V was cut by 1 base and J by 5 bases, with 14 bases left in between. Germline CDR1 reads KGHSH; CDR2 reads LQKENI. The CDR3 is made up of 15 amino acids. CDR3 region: CASSPRGSTRETQYF. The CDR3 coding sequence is TGTGCCAGCTCACCACGCGGGTCCACTAGGGAGACCCAGTACTTC.

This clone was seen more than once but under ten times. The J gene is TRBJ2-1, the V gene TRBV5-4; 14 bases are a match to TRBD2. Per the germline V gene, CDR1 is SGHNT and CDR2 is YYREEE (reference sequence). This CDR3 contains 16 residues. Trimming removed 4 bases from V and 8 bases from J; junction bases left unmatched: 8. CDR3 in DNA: TGTGCCAGCAGCGTTGGACTAGCGGGAGGACTGGATGAGCAGTTCTTC. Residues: CASSVGLAGGLDEQFF.

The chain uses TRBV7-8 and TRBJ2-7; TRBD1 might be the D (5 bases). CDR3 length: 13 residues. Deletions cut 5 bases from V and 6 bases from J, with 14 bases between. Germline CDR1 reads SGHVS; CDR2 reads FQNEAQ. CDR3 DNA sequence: TGTGCCAGCAGCCTGAAGGTAGGGGCCGAGCAGTACTTC. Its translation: CASSLKVGAEQYF.

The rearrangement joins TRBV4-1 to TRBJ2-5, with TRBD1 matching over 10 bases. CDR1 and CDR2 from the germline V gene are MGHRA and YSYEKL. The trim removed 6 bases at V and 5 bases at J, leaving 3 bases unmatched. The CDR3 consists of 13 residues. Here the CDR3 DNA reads TGCGCCAGCAGACGGACAGGGGGGGAGACCCAGTACTTC. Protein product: CASRRTGGETQYF.

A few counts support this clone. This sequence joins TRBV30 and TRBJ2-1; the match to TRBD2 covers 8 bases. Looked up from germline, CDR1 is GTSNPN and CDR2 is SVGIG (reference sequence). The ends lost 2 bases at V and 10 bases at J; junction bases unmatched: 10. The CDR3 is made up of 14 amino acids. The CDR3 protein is CAWSTGLAPDEQFF. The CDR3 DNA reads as TGTGCCTGGAGTACAGGACTAGCCCCGGACGAGCAGTTCTTC.

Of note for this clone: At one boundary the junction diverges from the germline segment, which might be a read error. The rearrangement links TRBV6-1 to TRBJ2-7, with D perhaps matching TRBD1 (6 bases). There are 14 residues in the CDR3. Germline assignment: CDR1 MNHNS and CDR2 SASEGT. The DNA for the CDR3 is TGTGCCAGCAGTGAAGCGGCTGGGCCACGGGACATAACCTTC. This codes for CASSEAAGPRDITF.

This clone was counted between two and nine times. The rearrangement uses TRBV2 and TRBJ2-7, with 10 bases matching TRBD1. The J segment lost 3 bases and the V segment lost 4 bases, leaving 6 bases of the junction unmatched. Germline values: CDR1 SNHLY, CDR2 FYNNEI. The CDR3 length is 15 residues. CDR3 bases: TGTGCCAGCAGTGGGGACAGGGGAGTTTTCTACGAGCAGTACTTC. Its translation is CASSGDRGVFYEQYF.

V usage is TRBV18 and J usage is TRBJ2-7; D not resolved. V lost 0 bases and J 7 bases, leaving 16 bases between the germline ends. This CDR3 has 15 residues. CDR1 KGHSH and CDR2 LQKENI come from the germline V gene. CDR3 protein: CASSPPGQVPWEQYF. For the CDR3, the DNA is TGTGCCAGCTCACCACCGGGCCAGGTCCCGTGGGAGCAGTACTTC.

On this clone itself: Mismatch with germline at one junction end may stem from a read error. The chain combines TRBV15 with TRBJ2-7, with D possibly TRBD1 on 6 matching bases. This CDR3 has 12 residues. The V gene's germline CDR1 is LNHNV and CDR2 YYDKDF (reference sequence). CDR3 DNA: TGTGCCACCAGCTCATCGTTACAGGGTTTGGACTTC. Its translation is CATSSSLQGLDF.

CDR3 region: CASSLVGTEAYEQYF. CDR3 sequence (DNA): TGTGCCAGCAGCTTAGTCGGGACAGAAGCCTACGAGCAGTACTTC. This chain links TRBV7-9 with TRBJ2-7, with 7 positions matching TRBD1. The CDR3 sequence is 15 residues long. J lost 2 bases, V lost 1 base, and 5 bases had no gene match. Germline CDR1 SEHNR, CDR2 FQNEAQ (reference sequence).

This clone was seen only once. This CDR3 reads CASSAYPGGFQYF. The CDR3 DNA sequence: TGTGCCAGCAGCGCATACCCCGGGGGTTTCCAGTACTTC. The chain carries TRBV7-2 and TRBJ2-5; possibly TRBD2 for D (6 bases). Germline V CDR1 and CDR2: SGHTA, FQGNSA. This CDR3 has 13 residues. The V end lost 5 bases, the J end lost 10 bases, and 17 bases lay between the germline ends.

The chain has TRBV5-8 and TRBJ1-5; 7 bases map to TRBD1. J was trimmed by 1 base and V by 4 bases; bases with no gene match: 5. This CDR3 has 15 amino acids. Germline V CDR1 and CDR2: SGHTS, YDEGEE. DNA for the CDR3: TGTGCCAGCAGCAAAGGGACAGCCAGCAATCAGCCCCAGCATTTT. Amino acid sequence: CASSKGTASNQPQHF.

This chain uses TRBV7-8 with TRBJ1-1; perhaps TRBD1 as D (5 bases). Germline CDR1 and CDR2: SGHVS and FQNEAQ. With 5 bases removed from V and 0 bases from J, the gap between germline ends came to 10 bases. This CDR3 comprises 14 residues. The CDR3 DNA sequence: TGTGCCAGCAGCCTGGGAGGGGTGAACACTGAAGCTTTCTTT. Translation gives CASSLGGVNTEAFF.

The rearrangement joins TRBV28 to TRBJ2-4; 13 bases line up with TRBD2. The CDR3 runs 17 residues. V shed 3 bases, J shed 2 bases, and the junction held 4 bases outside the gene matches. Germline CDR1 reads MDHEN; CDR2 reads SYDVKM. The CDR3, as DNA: TGTGCCAGCAGTTTCGGACTAGCGGGAGCCTCCAAAAACATTCAGTACTTC. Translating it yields CASSFGLAGASKNIQYF.

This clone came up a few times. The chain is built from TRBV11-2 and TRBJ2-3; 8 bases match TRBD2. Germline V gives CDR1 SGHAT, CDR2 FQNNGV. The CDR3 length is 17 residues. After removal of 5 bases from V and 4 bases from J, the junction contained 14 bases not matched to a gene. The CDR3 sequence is CASSPRWASGLADTQYF. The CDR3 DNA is TGTGCCAGCAGCCCCAGGTGGGCTAGCGGGTTAGCAGATACGCAGTATTTT.